This passage covers 9 T cell receptor beta chains from one sample sequenced in a study of T cells expressing NK-cell markers. One entry per CDR3 protein, without DNA, is what TCRdb gives after re-calling the 5' RACE reads. In all, the sample yields about 540,000 distinct CDR3 sequences. Material: blood T cells: a sorted CD56 or NKG2C T cell subset, CD4+ or CD8+ T cells, or bulk PBMC T cells (not recorded which). Source of these receptors: a man in his late teens or twenties in good health.

The chain joins TRBV28 to TRBJ2-4; there is no DNA to check the TCRdb D call of TRBD2. The CDR3 is 17 residues long. From germline, CDR1 is MDHEN and CDR2 SYDVKM. The chain's CDR3 is CASSPPAGRAAKNIQYF.

The genes are TRBV3-1 and TRBJ2-4. Germline V gene sequence: CDR1 LGHDT, CDR2 YNNKEL (reference sequence). There are 13 residues in the CDR3. The CDR3 protein is CASSQLALNIQYF.

The chain employs TRBV7-2 and TRBJ2-5; the TRBD1 assignment by TCRdb is unverifiable without DNA. The CDR3 is made up of 16 amino acids. CDR1 and CDR2 from the germline V gene are SGHTA and FQGNSA. CDR3: CASSLGGPGRQETQYF.

The chain links TRBV28 to TRBJ2-4. CDR1 and CDR2 (germline): MDHEN, SYDVKM. This CDR3 is built from 16 residues. CDR3 amino acids: CASSLWATKAKNIQYF.

The V and J genes are TRBV7-9 and TRBJ1-1; TCRdb lists TRBD1, though no DNA is available to test this call. The CDR3 runs 15 residues. Germline CDR1 SEHNR, CDR2 FQNEAQ (reference sequence). The CDR3 loop reads CASSVGTGGADEAFF.

This CDR3 is CSVGLMSTDTQYF. The chain couples TRBV29-1 to TRBJ2-3. The CDR3 sequence is 13 residues long. Germline CDR1 is SQVTM and CDR2 is ANQGSEA.

V gene TRBV15 combines with J gene TRBJ2-4; TCRdb reports TRBD1, a call that lacks DNA to check it against. Germline V gene data show CDR1 as LNHNV and CDR2 as YYDKDF (reference sequence). This CDR3 has 17 residues. CDR3 sequence reads: CATSRAIGTGGVGIQYF.

This sequence joins TRBV3-1 and TRBJ2-1; TCRdb indicates TRBD1, and absent DNA this call remains unverified. The CDR3 contains 16 residues. Germline CDR1 reads LGHDT; CDR2 reads YNNKEL (reference sequence). The CDR3 sequence: CASSQASGVSYNEQFF.

This chain uses TRBV5-1 with TRBJ2-7; TCRdb designates TRBD1, a call that cannot be tested without DNA. Germline CDR1 SGHRS, CDR2 YFSETQ. This CDR3 comprises 19 residues. The CDR3: CASSLGGDWAAHYTYEQYF.